Presented here are 10 T cell receptor beta chains from one specimen sequenced in a study of blood T cell repertoires in COVID-19. Here immunoSEQ multiplex PCR was the method, and the copy in TCRdb shows in-frame clones only, minus some. The sample yields under 55,000 clones, about four fifths seen once. Sequenced material: peripheral blood. These receptors all stem from a human donor in a cohort sampled during active COVID-19.

The rearrangement uses TRBV2 and TRBJ1-5; tentative D call: TRBD1 (6 bases). The germline gives CDR1 SNHLY, CDR2 FYNNEI. The V and J ends lost 4 bases and 12 bases respectively, with 19 bases between them. This CDR3 region has 14 residues. The CDR3 DNA is TGTGCCAGCAGTGCGGAACGTTACAGGGTGTACCAGCATTTT. It is translated as CASSAERYRVYQHF.

This sequence joins TRBV24-1 and TRBJ2-1; TRBD2 matches at 7 bases. The CDR3 is 15 residues long. Germline V gives CDR1 KGHDR, CDR2 SFDVKD. V was clipped by 2 bases and J by 9 bases; unmatched bases: 9. The CDR3 sequence is CATSDSGGIDGEQFF. The CDR3 DNA reads as TGTGCCACCAGTGATTCGGGGGGAATAGACGGTGAGCAGTTCTTC.

The sample holds one count of this clone. The genes are TRBV6-5 and TRBJ1-1; 7 positions match TRBD1. Germline values: CDR1 MNHEY, CDR2 SVGAGI. Trimming cost V 0 bases and J 4 bases; bases outside gene matches: 5. The CDR3 has 15 amino acids. CDR3 DNA: TGTGCCAGCAGTTACTCGGGCAGGGGGACCACTGAAGCTTTCTTT. It specifies CASSYSGRGTTEAFF.

V usage is TRBV29-1 and J usage is TRBJ2-5; 9 bases are a match to TRBD2. Per the germline V gene, CDR1 is SQVTM and CDR2 is ANQGSEA. This CDR3 has 15 amino acids. V dropped 0 bases and J dropped 3; count of bases not matched to a gene: 5. This CDR3 reads CSVEDRSSGKETQYF. The CDR3 DNA sequence: TGCAGCGTTGAAGATCGGTCTAGCGGGAAAGAGACCCAGTACTTC.

The genes are TRBV3-1 (or the pseudogene TRBV3-2) and TRBJ2-7; D unclear. CDR1 and CDR2 from the germline V gene are LGHDT and YNNKEL (reference sequence). The CDR3 is 14 amino acids. Trimming stripped 0 bases from V and 2 bases from J, with 8 bases between. The CDR3 DNA reads TGTGCCAGCAGCCAAGATGTCTGTACCTACGAGCAGTACTTC. It encodes CASSQDVCTYEQYF.

This clone was counted only a few times. The rearrangement links TRBV30 to TRBJ1-5; 7 nucleotides agree with TRBD1. Germline V gene data show CDR1 as GTSNPN and CDR2 as SVGIG (reference sequence). The CDR3 totals 12 residues. The V segment lost 5 bases and the J segment 4 bases; nucleotides outside the gene matches: 2. The CDR3 coding sequence is TGTGCCTGGGAACAGGGGAATCAGCCCCAGCATTTT. Its protein product is CAWEQGNQPQHF.

V usage is TRBV10-3 and J usage is TRBJ2-7; 8 nucleotides align to TRBD1. The CDR3 is 15 amino acids. Germline values: CDR1 ENHRY, CDR2 SYGVKD. J gave up 6 bases and V 0 bases, and 7 bases lay outside the gene matches. The CDR3 sequence is CAISESGRGRIEQYF. The CDR3, as DNA: TGTGCCATCAGTGAGTCAGGCAGGGGGCGCATCGAGCAGTACTTC.

This clone was counted a few times. The chain joins TRBV9 to TRBJ1-1; the D is unclear. The CDR3 is 16 amino acids. The germline V and J ends were trimmed by 8 bases and 5 bases, with 25 bases remaining between them. Germline V gene data show CDR1 as SGDLS and CDR2 as YYNGEE. The CDR3 protein is CASSPPGGGEGTEAFF. CDR3 sequence (DNA): TGTGCCAGTTCCCCCCCGGGAGGCGGAGAGGGTACTGAAGCTTTCTTT.

The chain is built from TRBV18 and TRBJ2-7, with a possible D match to TRBD1 (6 bases). Germline V gene data show CDR1 as KGHSH and CDR2 as LQKENI. This CDR3 is built from 14 residues. V lost 2 bases to trimming and J lost 3 bases, with 11 bases between them. CDR3 in DNA: TGTGCCAGCTCACCATCAGGGGAGAGCTACGAGCAGTACTTC. As protein: CASSPSGESYEQYF.

This clone was detected a few times. V and J are TRBV11-3 and TRBJ2-7; 8 nucleotides align to TRBD2. The J segment lost 3 bases and the V segment lost 5 bases, leaving 18 bases of the junction unmatched. Germline CDR1 and CDR2: SGHNT and YENEEA. This CDR3 contains 18 residues. CDR3 nucleotide sequence: TGTGCCAGCAGCCCCAAACCGGGACTAGAACAAAGCTTCTACGAGCAGTACTTC. It is translated as CASSPKPGLEQSFYEQYF. Using reference TRBV11-3 and TRBJ2-7 for the parts outside the CDR3, the full variable domain is EAGVVQSPRYKIIEKKQPVAFWCNPISGHNTLYWYLQNLGQGPELLIRYENEEAVDDSQLPKDRFSAERLKGVDSTLKIQPAELGDSAVYLCASSPKPGLEQSFYEQYFGPGTRLTVT.